This is a list of T cell receptor beta chains from one sample in a study of blood T cells in healthy people across ages. TCRdb recomputed calls from the 5' RACE reads with MiXCR, one row per CDR3 protein. The sample lists some 1.7 million distinct CDR3 sequences, roughly 27% occurring once. Material: blood. The receptors come from a woman aged 25 to 39 in good health. Each CDR3 is given with its conserved first and last residue. A D gene is named only where the DNA matches it firmly. Clone size is not always given. Where it is, it says once, few, many or a class for expanded clones.

J gene: TRBJ2-5; V gene: TRBV29-1; clone size: few; D gene: NA; CDR3 protein: CSARRTPQGTQYF; CDR3 DNA: TGCAGCGCTCGTAGGACGCCTCAAGGGACCCAGTACTTC
J gene: TRBJ2-1; V gene: TRBV5-1; clone size: NA; D gene: NA; CDR3 protein: CASSLDQAFAYNEQFF; CDR3 DNA: TGCGCCAGCAGCCTGGACCAGGCTTTTGCCTACAATGAGCAGTTCTTC
J gene: TRBJ2-5; V gene: TRBV6-5; clone size: NA; D gene: TRBD1; CDR3 protein: CTSSVDRGIEETQYF; CDR3 DNA: TGTACCAGCAGTGTGGACAGGGGTATTGAAGAGACCCAGTACTTC
J gene: TRBJ1-2; V gene: TRBV12-3/TRBV12-4; clone size: many; D gene: TRBD1; CDR3 protein: CASRTPDRLYGYTF; CDR3 DNA: TGTGCCAGCAGGACCCCGGACAGGTTATATGGCTACACCTTC
J gene: TRBJ2-5; V gene: TRBV3-1; clone size: NA; D gene: NA; CDR3 protein: CASSQDYLTGGQETQYF; CDR3 DNA: TGTGCCAGCAGCCAAGATTATTTAACGGGTGGGCAAGAGACCCAGTACTTC
J gene: TRBJ2-2; V gene: TRBV2; clone size: many; D gene: NA; CDR3 protein: CASSRGTNTGELFF; CDR3 DNA: TGTGCCAGCAGCCGGGGCACGAACACCGGGGAGCTGTTTTTT
J gene: TRBJ2-1; V gene: TRBV12-3/TRBV12-4; clone size: NA; D gene: TRBD2; CDR3 protein: CASSRTSEDEQFF; CDR3 DNA: TGTGCCAGCAGCCGGACTAGCGAGGATGAGCAGTTCTTC
J gene: TRBJ2-3; V gene: TRBV12-3/TRBV12-4; clone size: NA; D gene: TRBD2; CDR3 protein: CASRPGGTSTDTQYF; CDR3 DNA: TGTGCCAGCAGGCCGGGGGGAACTAGCACAGATACGCAGTATTTT
J gene: TRBJ1-2; V gene: TRBV20-1; clone size: NA; D gene: NA; CDR3 protein: CSAREPGARNTF; CDR3 DNA: TGCAGTGCTAGAGAGCCGGGGGCGAGGAACACCTTC
J gene: TRBJ1-4; V gene: TRBV5-1; clone size: NA; D gene: TRBD1; CDR3 protein: CASSLEGQGWAEKLFF; CDR3 DNA: TGCGCCAGCAGCTTGGAAGGACAGGGGTGGGCTGAAAAACTGTTTTTT
J gene: TRBJ2-7; V gene: TRBV2; clone size: NA; D gene: NA; CDR3 protein: CASSESRTEQYF; CDR3 DNA: TGTGCCAGCAGTGAATCAAGGACAGAGCAGTACTTC
J gene: TRBJ2-7; V gene: TRBV11-2; clone size: many; D gene: NA; CDR3 protein: CASSFGLGGTYEQYF; CDR3 DNA: TGTGCCAGCAGCTTCGGATTGGGAGGAACCTACGAGCAGTACTTC
J gene: TRBJ2-3; V gene: TRBV9; clone size: NA; D gene: TRBD1; CDR3 protein: CASNRGLLGAQYF; CDR3 DNA: TGTGCCAGCAACAGGGGGCTTCTCGGCGCGCAGTATTTT
J gene: TRBJ2-1; V gene: TRBV11-2; clone size: NA; D gene: TRBD2; CDR3 protein: CASSHLAGYSYNEQFF; CDR3 DNA: TGTGCCAGCAGCCACCTAGCGGGGTACTCCTACAATGAGCAGTTCTTC
J gene: TRBJ2-1; V gene: TRBV5-1; clone size: NA; D gene: TRBD1; CDR3 protein: CASSLEQGATYNEQFF; CDR3 DNA: TGCGCCAGCAGCTTGGAACAGGGGGCAACCTACAATGAGCAGTTCTTC
J gene: TRBJ2-5; V gene: TRBV2; clone size: few; D gene: TRBD1; CDR3 protein: CAASGTAHQETQYF; CDR3 DNA: TGTGCCGCCTCCGGGACAGCTCATCAAGAGACCCAGTACTTC
J gene: TRBJ2-3; V gene: TRBV9; clone size: NA; D gene: NA; CDR3 protein: CASSVGRRAADTQYF; CDR3 DNA: TGTGCCAGCAGCGTGGGGCGGAGGGCCGCAGATACGCAGTATTTT
J gene: TRBJ2-2; V gene: TRBV5-5; clone size: NA; D gene: TRBD2; CDR3 protein: CASSFRGGGNTGELFF; CDR3 DNA: TGTGCCAGCAGCTTTCGAGGCGGGGGGAACACCGGGGAGCTGTTTTTT
J gene: TRBJ1-1; V gene: TRBV7-2; clone size: few; D gene: NA; CDR3 protein: CASSLEGRASEAFF; CDR3 DNA: TGTGCCAGCAGCTTAGAGGGGCGTGCTTCTGAAGCTTTCTTT
J gene: TRBJ2-5; V gene: TRBV5-1; clone size: NA; D gene: NA; CDR3 protein: CASSGSRGTEQETQYF; CDR3 DNA: TGCGCCAGCAGCGGTTCCCGGGGGACGGAACAAGAGACCCAGTACTTC
J gene: TRBJ2-7; V gene: TRBV3-1; clone size: many; D gene: NA; CDR3 protein: CASSHYYEQYF; CDR3 DNA: TGTGCCAGCAGCCATTACTACGAGCAGTACTTC
J gene: TRBJ1-5; V gene: TRBV12-3/TRBV12-4; clone size: NA; D gene: NA; CDR3 protein: CASRRDRKSNQPQHF; CDR3 DNA: TGTGCCAGCAGACGAGACAGAAAGAGCAATCAGCCCCAGCATTTT